This TCR beta chain was recorded in a study of shared clonotypes between healthy human individuals. On the study more broadly: Sampling drew on donors who were a couple of women and a few men aged 18 to 49. General study results and limits: Clonotype sharing among the donors was expected to vary with sequencing depth.

Amplification in unsorted PBMC replicate PCRs started from around 0.3 ug DNA, which equals about 30,000 T cell genomes. Unsorted PBMC DNA was run through sequencing on ten immunoSEQ deep assay plates. This table comes from immunoSEQ multiplex PCR, and its TCRdb copy is limited to in-frame clones, with some not included. This repertoire shows approximately 440,000 clones, approximately 80% found once; its top ten account for more than 10%. On this clone itself: The antigen remains unidentified.

The CDR3 spans 20 residues. V was cut by 2 bases and J by 2 bases, with 22 bases left in between. This TCR derives from a woman between 40 and 50 years old in good health. Some clones in this sample may be carry-over from other donors' samples. The chain recombines TRBV23-1 with TRBJ2-6; D tentatively fits TRBD1 or TRBD2 (5 bases each). TRBV23-1 is classed as an ORF, of uncertain function. Specimen: PBMCs. This CDR3 reads CASSQDGTCLWGAGANVLTF. Here the CDR3 DNA reads TGCGCCAGCAGTCAAGACGGGACCTGCCTTTGGGGTGCTGGGGCCAACGTCCTGACTTTC.